This TCR beta chain was identified during a study of blood T cell repertoires in COVID-19. Overall study: Sites in the United States, Italy and Spain provided acute and convalescent COVID-19 samples.

There are 14 residues in the CDR3. Trimming took 0 bases from V and 4 from J; bases not matched to a gene: 2. The V gene's germline CDR1 is MNHNY and CDR2 SVGAGI (reference sequence). Per the study methods: Counts of nucleated cells, estimated from reference gene primer amplification, were obtained. TCRdb's table, derived via immunoSEQ multiplex PCR, lists solely in-frame clones and lacks some. That table supplies the V and J calls and clone size; D and trimming were determined from the DNA. The table includes more than 200,000 clones, around 83% detected once. The count of this clone is one. Sequenced: peripheral blood. This TCR derives from a middle-aged woman who had recovered from COVID-19. This chain uses TRBV6-6 with TRBJ2-7; 8 bases line up with TRBD2. CDR3 nucleotide sequence: TGTGCCAGCAGTTACTCGGGCGGGGGGTACGAGCAGTACTTC. Encoded protein: CASSYSGGGYEQYF.